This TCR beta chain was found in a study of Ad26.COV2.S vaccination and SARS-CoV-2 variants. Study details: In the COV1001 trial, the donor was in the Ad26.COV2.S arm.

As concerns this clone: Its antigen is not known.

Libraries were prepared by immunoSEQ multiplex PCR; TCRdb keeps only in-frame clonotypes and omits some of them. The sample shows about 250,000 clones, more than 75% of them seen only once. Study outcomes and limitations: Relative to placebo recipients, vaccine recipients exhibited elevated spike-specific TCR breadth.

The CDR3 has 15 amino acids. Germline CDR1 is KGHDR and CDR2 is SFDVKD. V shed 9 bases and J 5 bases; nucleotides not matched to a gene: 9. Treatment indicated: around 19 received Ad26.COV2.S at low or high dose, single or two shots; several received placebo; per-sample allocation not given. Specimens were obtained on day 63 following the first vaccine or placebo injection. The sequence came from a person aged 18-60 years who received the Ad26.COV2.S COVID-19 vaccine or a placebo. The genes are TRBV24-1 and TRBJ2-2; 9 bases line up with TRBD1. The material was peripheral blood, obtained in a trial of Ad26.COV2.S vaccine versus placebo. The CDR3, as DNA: TGTGCCACCGGACCGGGACAGGGATATACCGGGGAGCTGTTTTTT. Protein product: CATGPGQGYTGELFF.